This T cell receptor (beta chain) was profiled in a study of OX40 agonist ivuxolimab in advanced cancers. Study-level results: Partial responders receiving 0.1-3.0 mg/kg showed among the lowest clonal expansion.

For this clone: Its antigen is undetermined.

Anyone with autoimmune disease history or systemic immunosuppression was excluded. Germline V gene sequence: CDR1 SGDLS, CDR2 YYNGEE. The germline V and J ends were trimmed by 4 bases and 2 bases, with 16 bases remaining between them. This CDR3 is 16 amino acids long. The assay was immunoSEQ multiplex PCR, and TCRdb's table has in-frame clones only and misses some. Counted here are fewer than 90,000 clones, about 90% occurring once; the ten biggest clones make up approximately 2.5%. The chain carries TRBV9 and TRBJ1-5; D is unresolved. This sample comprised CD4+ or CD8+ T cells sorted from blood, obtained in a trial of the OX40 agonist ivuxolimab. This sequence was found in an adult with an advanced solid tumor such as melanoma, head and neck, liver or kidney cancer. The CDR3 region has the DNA TGTGCCAGCAGCCTTCGACGGAGTTCGGGCAATCAGCCCCAGCATTTT. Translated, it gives CASSLRRSSGNQPQHF.